The clone carrying this TCR beta chain was seen many times. Each CDR3 protein gets one entry after TCRdb re-called the RT-PCR reads with MiXCR. The sample has more than 850,000 distinct CDR3 sequences; approximately 18% are singletons. These data come from a study of patients and donors after allogeneic stem cell transplantation. The trim removed 6 bases at V and 4 bases at J, leaving 5 bases unmatched. The CDR3 runs 14 residues. Material for sequencing was blood, either unsorted or a sorted T cell fraction (not recorded which). The TCR sequence derives from a human donor who was either an allogeneic HSCT recipient or a stem cell or donor lymphocyte infusion donor (not recorded which). It is not recorded whose cells these are; they may come from a transplant donor. This chain uses TRBV12-3 or TRBV12-4 with TRBJ2-7; TRBD1 matches at 11 bases. This CDR3 reads CASRLGTGGYEQYF. For the CDR3, the DNA is TGTGCCAGCAGACTCGGGACAGGGGGTTACGAGCAGTACTTC.